These 19 T cell receptor beta chains originate from one sample sequenced in a study of T cell repertoires in cytomegalovirus infection. Using its own MiXCR run on the reads, TCRdb lists one record per CDR3 protein. This table has hundreds of thousands of distinct CDR3 sequences, 35% appearing once. The source material was PBMCs. The receptors shown here come from a human donor in good health (CMV status not recorded). Some clones in this sample may be carry-over from other donors' samples.

The table lists this clonotype with a few counts. The chain has TRBV5-6 and TRBJ1-5, with D uncertain. V was clipped by 0 bases and J by 0 bases, with 13 bases between them. Germline CDR1 is SGHDT and CDR2 is YYEEEE. The CDR3 contains 17 residues. CDR3 DNA sequence: TGTGCCAGCAGCTTGGCGAGAGAGTGGGGTAGCAATCAGCCCCAGCATTTT. It is translated as CASSLAREWGSNQPQHF.

The chain couples TRBV6-1 to TRBJ2-5; TRBD1 matches 11 bases. There are 15 residues in the CDR3. Germline V lookup: CDR1 MNHNS, CDR2 SASEGT. With 5 bases clipped from V and 5 bases from J, the junction kept 7 bases outside the gene matches. The CDR3 protein is CASSQGQGAHETQYF. The CDR3 DNA follows: TGTGCCAGCAGTCAAGGACAGGGGGCTCATGAGACCCAGTACTTC.

As to this clonotype: A much bigger clone sits one base away, suggesting this may be a read error. This sequence joins TRBV12-3 or TRBV12-4 and TRBJ2-7, with TRBD2 identical over 8 bases. This CDR3 is built from 14 residues. CDR3 loop: CASGGGISSSEQYF. DNA of the CDR3: TGTGCCAGCGGCGGGGGGATTAGCTCCTCCGAGCAGTACTTC.

This clonotype was observed a handful of times. The chain joins TRBV10-3 to TRBJ1-5, with D possibly being TRBD1 (5 bases). Trimming stripped 5 bases from V and 0 bases from J, with 8 bases between. This CDR3 is 14 amino acids long. The germline gives CDR1 ENHRY, CDR2 SYGVKD. The CDR3 DNA follows: TGTGCCATCAGTAGACAGAATAGCAATCAGCCCCAGCATTTT. Translated: CAISRQNSNQPQHF.

There are many counts of this clonotype. The V gene is TRBV7-2, the J gene TRBJ1-5; D may be TRBD1 (6 bases). From germline, CDR1 is SGHTA and CDR2 FQGNSA. V was pared by 2 bases and J by 7 bases, with 15 bases between. The CDR3 spans 15 residues. The CDR3 loop is CASSLRNQGFQPQHF. CDR3 bases: TGTGCCAGCAGCTTACGTAACCAGGGGTTCCAGCCCCAGCATTTT.

The V call is TRBV6-1, the J call TRBJ2-7; D call uncertain. Trimming left V 6 bases short and J 2 bases short, with 11 bases between. Per germline, CDR1 MNHNS and CDR2 SASEGT. This CDR3 region has 13 residues. Written as DNA, the CDR3 is TGTGCCAGCAGCCCGACATGGGCCTACGAGCAGTACTTC. Translation: CASSPTWAYEQYF.

The rearrangement links TRBV5-6 to TRBJ2-7, with no clear D. The CDR3 contains 12 residues. Trimming took off 0 bases at V and 6 bases at J, with 7 bases between the two ends. CDR1 is SGHDT and CDR2 is YYEEEE in the germline V gene. As DNA, the CDR3 is TGTGCCAGCAGCTTGGGTAAGGGCGAGCAGTACTTC. Protein sequence: CASSLGKGEQYF.

This rearrangement joins TRBV6-8 to TRBJ1-2; D remains unclear. The CDR3 is 11 amino acids. Germline V gene lookup returns CDR1 MNHGY and CDR2 SAAAGT. V lost 6 bases, J lost 9 bases, and 11 bases lay in between. The CDR3 region has the DNA TGTGCCAGCAGGTCGGCGGGAAGCTACACCTTC. This translates into CASRSAGSYTF.

The chain recombines TRBV7-6 with TRBJ2-1, with 7 bases lining up with TRBD2. The CDR3 contains 15 residues. V shed 6 bases, J shed 3 bases, and the junction held 8 bases outside the gene matches. Germline CDR1 reads SGHVS; CDR2 reads FNYEAQ. CDR3 DNA sequence: TGTGCCAGCAGTTTCCTAGCGGAGAGCTACAATGAGCAGTTCTTC. It yields the protein CASSFLAESYNEQFF.

This clonotype was observed at least ten times. The V call is TRBV7-2, the J call TRBJ1-2; 8 bases align to TRBD1. The germline V gene encodes CDR1 SGHTA and CDR2 FQGNSA. This CDR3 is 14 amino acids long. V lost 3 bases, J lost 2 bases, and 2 bases stayed unmatched. The CDR3 loop reads CASSLDRVNYGYTF. CDR3 coding DNA: TGTGCCAGCAGCTTGGACAGGGTGAACTATGGCTACACCTTC.

V gene TRBV6-6 combines with J gene TRBJ2-3, with 12 positions matching TRBD2. CDR3 length: 15 residues. Germline V gives CDR1 MNHNY, CDR2 SVGAGI (reference sequence). V lost 6 bases to trimming and J lost 4 bases; unmatched junction nucleotides: 5. In DNA form, the CDR3 reads TGTGCCAGCAGGGGACGACTAGCGGGAGCAGATACGCAGTATTTT. Its translation is CASRGRLAGADTQYF.

This clonotype was found a few times. This chain joins TRBV24-1 and TRBJ2-2, with 10 nucleotides matching TRBD2. This CDR3 has 19 amino acids. V lost 3 bases to trimming and J lost 0 bases; unmatched junction nucleotides: 9. Germline V gene lookup returns CDR1 KGHDR and CDR2 SFDVKD. In DNA, the CDR3 is TGTGCCACCAGTGATAGTATAGCGGGAGGCCTCTCGAACACCGGGGAGCTGTTTTTT. This encodes CATSDSIAGGLSNTGELFF.

The chain recombines TRBV28 with TRBJ1-4, with D possibly TRBD1 on 6 matching bases. The germline V and J ends were trimmed by 2 bases and 3 bases, with 10 bases remaining between them. Germline V gene data show CDR1 as MDHEN and CDR2 as SYDVKM. The length of the CDR3 is 15 residues. The CDR3 coding sequence is TGTGCCAGCAGTTTAAGAGGGGGGCCTAATGAAAAACTGTTTTTT. Amino acids: CASSLRGGPNEKLFF.

Points on this clonotype: A read error may account for a junction end that differs from germline. The chain carries TRBV5-6 and TRBJ2-7; maybe TRBD2 (5 bases). This CDR3 comprises 12 residues. The germline CDR1 and CDR2 sequences are SGHDT and YYEEEE. The CDR3 loop reads CASSLRAYEKYF. In nucleotides, the CDR3 is TGTGCAAGCAGCTTGAGGGCCTACGAGAAGTACTTC.

J is TRBJ1-2 and V is TRBV10-2, with 12 bases identical to TRBD1. The CDR3 is made up of 15 amino acids. Trimming took 7 bases from V and 8 from J; bases not matched to a gene: 11. CDR1 is WSHSY, CDR2 SAAADI, per germline. CDR3 coding DNA: TGCGCCAGCACGGGACAGGGGGCGGTCTTTTCGGGCTACACCTTC. Its protein product is CASTGQGAVFSGYTF.

As for this clonotype: At one end, the junction sequence differs from germline, possibly due to a read error. The chain recombines TRBV7-8 with TRBJ1-5, with 11 bases lining up with TRBD1. Germline CDR1 is SGHVS and CDR2 is FQNEAQ. The CDR3 extends over 18 amino acids. The CDR3 coding sequence is TGTGCCAGCAGCGCGCGAATAGGGGGACAGGGGGGGGGTCAGTCCCAGCATTTT. This codes for CASSARIGGQGGGQSQHF.

The chain has TRBV4-2 and TRBJ2-3; unclear D gene. There are 16 residues in the CDR3. The germline V and J ends were trimmed by 0 bases and 3 bases, with 13 bases remaining between them. CDR1 and CDR2 from the germline V gene are LGHNA and YNFKEQ. This CDR3 reads CASSQEDDPGTDTQYF. For the CDR3, the DNA is TGTGCCAGCAGCCAAGAGGACGACCCAGGAACAGATACGCAGTATTTT.

The J gene is TRBJ2-1, the V gene TRBV28, with unresolved D. CDR3 length equals 12 residues. V was shortened by 5 bases and J by 8 bases, with 10 bases between the two germline ends. Germline CDR1 reads MDHEN; CDR2 reads SYDVKM. CDR3 loop: CASSPNSDEQFF. CDR3 DNA: TGTGCCAGCAGTCCAAATAGTGATGAGCAGTTCTTC.

As regards this clonotype: Germline is not matched at one junction end, which may reflect a read error. The CDR3 spells CASIRKGNTEACF. The CDR3 bases are TGTGCCAGCATTCGTAAAGGGAACACTGAAGCTTGCTTT. The genes are TRBV6-8 and TRBJ1-1, with D unclear. This CDR3 spans 13 amino acids. Germline values: CDR1 MNHGY, CDR2 SAAAGT.